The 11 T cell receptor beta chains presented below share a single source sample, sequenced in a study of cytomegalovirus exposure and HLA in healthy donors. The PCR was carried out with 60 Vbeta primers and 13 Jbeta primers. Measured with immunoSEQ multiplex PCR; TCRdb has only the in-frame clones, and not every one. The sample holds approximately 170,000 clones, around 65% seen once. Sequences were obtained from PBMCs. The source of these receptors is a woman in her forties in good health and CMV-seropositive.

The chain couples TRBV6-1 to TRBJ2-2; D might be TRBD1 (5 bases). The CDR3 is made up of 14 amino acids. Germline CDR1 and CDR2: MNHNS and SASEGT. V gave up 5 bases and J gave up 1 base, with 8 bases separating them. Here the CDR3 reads CASSKQENTGELFF. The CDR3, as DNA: TGTGCCAGCAGTAAACAGGAGAACACCGGGGAGCTGTTTTTT.

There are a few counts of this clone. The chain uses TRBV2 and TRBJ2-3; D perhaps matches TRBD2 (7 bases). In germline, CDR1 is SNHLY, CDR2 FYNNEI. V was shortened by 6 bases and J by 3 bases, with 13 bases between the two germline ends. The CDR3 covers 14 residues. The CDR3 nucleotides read TGTGCCAGCAGGGAACAGGGAGGGACAGATACGCAGTATTTT. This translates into CASREQGGTDTQYF.

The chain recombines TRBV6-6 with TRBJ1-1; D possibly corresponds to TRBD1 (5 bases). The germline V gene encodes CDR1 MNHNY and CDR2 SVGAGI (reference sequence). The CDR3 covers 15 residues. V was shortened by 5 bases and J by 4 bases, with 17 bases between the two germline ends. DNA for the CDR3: TGTGCCAGCAGTCCCAGGGCGAGAATATCCACTGAAGCTTTCTTT. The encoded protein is CASSPRARISTEAFF.

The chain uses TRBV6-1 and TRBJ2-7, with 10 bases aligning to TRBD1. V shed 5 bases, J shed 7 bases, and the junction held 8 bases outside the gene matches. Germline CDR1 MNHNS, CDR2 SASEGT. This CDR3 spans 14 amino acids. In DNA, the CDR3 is TGTGCCAGCAGTAACCGGGACAGGGGAGTGGAGCAGTACTTC. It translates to CASSNRDRGVEQYF.

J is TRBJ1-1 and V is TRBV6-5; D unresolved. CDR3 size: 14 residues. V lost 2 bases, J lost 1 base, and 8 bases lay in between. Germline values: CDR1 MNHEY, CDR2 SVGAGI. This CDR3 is CASSYRARNTEAFF. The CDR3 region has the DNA TGTGCCAGCAGTTACAGAGCTCGGAACACTGAAGCTTTCTTT.

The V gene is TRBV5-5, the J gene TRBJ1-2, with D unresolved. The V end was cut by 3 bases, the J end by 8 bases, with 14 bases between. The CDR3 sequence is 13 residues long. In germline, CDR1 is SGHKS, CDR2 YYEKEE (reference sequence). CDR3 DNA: TGTGCCAGCAGCTACGGAAACAGAAGGGGCTACACCTTC. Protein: CASSYGNRRGYTF.

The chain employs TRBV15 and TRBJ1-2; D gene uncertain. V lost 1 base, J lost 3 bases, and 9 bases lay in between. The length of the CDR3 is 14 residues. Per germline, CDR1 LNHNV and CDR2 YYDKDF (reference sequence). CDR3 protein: CATSRVTSDYGYTF. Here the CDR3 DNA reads TGTGCCACCAGCAGAGTTACGTCGGACTATGGCTACACCTTC.

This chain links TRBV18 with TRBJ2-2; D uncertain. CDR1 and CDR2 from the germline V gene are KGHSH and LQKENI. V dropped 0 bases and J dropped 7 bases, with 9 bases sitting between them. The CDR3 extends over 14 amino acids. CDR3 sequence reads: CASSPPALIGELFF. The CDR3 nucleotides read TGTGCCAGCTCACCACCGGCCCTGATCGGGGAGCTGTTTTTT.

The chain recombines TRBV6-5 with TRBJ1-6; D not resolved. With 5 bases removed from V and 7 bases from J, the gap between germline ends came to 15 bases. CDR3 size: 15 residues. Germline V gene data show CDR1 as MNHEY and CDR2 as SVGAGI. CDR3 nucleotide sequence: TGTGCCAGCAGTCTCCTGAGGCCAGCAAATTCACCCCTCCACTTT. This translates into CASSLLRPANSPLHF.

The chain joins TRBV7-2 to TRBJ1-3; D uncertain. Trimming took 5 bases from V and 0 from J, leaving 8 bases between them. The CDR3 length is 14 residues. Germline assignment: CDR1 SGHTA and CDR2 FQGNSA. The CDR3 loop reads CASSLAVSGNTIYF. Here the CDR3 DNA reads TGTGCCAGCAGCCTCGCGGTCTCTGGAAACACCATATATTTT.

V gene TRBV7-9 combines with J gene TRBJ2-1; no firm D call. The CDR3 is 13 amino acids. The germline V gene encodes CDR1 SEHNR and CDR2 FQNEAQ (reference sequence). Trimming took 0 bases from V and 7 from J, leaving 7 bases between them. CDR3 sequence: CASSLALENEQFF. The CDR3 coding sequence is TGTGCCAGCAGCTTAGCCCTGGAGAATGAGCAGTTCTTC.